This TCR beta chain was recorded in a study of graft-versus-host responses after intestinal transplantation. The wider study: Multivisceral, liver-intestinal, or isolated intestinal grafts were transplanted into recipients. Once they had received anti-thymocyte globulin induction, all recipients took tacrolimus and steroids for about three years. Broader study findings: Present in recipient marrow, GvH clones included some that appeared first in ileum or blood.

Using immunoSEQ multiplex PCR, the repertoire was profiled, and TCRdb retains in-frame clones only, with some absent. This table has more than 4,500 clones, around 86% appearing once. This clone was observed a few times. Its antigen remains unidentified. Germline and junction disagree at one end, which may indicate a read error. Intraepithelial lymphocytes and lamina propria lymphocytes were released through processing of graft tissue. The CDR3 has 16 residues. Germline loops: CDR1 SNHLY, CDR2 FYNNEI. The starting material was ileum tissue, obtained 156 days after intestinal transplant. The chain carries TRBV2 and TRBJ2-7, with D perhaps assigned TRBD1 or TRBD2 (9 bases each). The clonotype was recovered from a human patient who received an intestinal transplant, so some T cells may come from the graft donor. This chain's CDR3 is CASRTNAGTGKLAGLF. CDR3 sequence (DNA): TGTGCCAGCAGGACAAATGCCGGGACAGGGAAACTAGCGGGCCTCTTC.